There are a few counts of the clone carrying this T cell receptor (beta chain). The sample comes from a study of blood T cells in healthy people across ages. The CDR3 sequence is 15 residues long. Germline V gene sequence: CDR1 SGDLS, CDR2 YYNGEE. The J segment lost 4 bases and the V segment lost 3 bases, leaving 5 bases of the junction unmatched. It was with a sample-barcoded 5' primer and a J-beta primer mix that a second PCR of roughly 7 to 12 cycles was run. TCRdb fed the 5' RACE reads into MiXCR, producing one record per CDR3 protein. The repertoire consists of fewer than 600,000 distinct CDR3 sequences, with roughly a quarter occurring once and the leading ten covering approximately 4%. The same data also contributed to another study, on T cells of mothers and their children.

The chain couples TRBV9 to TRBJ2-2; 8 bases line up with TRBD1. This TCR came from a boy aged 2 to 10 in good health. The sequencing input was blood. The CDR3 region is CASSARQGATGELFF. The DNA of the CDR3 is TGTGCCAGCAGCGCCCGGCAGGGGGCCACCGGGGAGCTGTTTTTT.